The TCR beta chain under discussion was sequenced for a study of blood T cell repertoires in COVID-19. Only in-frame clones appear in the TCRdb table, and some are missing; sequencing was by immunoSEQ multiplex PCR. Of some 250,000 clones in the sample, about 90% were seen once. This CDR3 has 17 residues. The clonotype originates from a young woman who had recovered from COVID-19. The genes are TRBV21-1 and TRBJ2-3; no DNA check was done on the table's D call, TRBD2. TRBV21-1 is a recognized pseudogene. Sequencing used peripheral blood. In DNA, the CDR3 is TGTGCCAGCAGCTATGGGACTAGCGGGGGGGGAACAGATACGCAGTATTTT. It codes for CASSYGTSGGGTDTQYF.